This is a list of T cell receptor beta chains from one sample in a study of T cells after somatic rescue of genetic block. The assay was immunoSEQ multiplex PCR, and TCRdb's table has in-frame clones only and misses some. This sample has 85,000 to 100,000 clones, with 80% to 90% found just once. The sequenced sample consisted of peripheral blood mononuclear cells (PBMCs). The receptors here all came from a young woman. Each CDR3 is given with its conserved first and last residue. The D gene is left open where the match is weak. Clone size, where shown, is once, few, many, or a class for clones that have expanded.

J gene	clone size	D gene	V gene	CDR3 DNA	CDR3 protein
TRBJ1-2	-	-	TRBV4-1	TGCGCCAGCAGCCAACCACTAGGACAGCGGAACTCGAACTATGGCTACACCTTC	CASSQPLGQRNSNYGYTF
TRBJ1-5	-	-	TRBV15	TGTGCCACCAGCAGAGATCTCAATCAGCCCCAGCATTTT	CATSRDLNQPQHF
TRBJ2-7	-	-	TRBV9	TGTGCCAGCAGCAGGGGGACCGGGGCCTACGAGCAGTACTTC	CASSRGTGAYEQYF
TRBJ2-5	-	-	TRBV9	TGTGCCAGCAGCGTAGATCCCCGCCGGGAGACCCAGTACTTC	CASSVDPRRETQYF
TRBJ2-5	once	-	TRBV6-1	TGTGCCAGCAGACACTCCCCCTTTGGGGTAGAGACCCAGTACTTC	CASRHSPFGVETQYF
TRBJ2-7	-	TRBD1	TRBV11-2	TGTGCCAGCAGCTCACGACAGGGTCTAATCGGTTACGAGCAGTACTTC	CASSSRQGLIGYEQYF
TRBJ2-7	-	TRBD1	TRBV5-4	TGTGCCAGCAGCGAGGGACAGGTAACCTACGAGCAGTACTTC	CASSEGQVTYEQYF
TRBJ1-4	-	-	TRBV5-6	TGTGCCAGCAGCTTGAGGGGAGGCTTCTCGACTAATGAAAAACTGTTTTTT	CASSLRGGFSTNEKLFF
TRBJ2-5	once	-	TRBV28	TGTGCCAGCAGTTCCCCGGGGGCGGACCCCCAAGAGACCCAGTACTTC	CASSSPGADPQETQYF
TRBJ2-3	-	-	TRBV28	TGTGCCAGCAGTCCACATGATACGCAGTATTTT	CASSPHDTQYF
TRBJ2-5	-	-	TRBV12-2	TGTGCAAGTCGCTCGGGACTAGCGGGAGAGGAGGAGACCCAGTACTTC	CASRSGLAGEEETQYF
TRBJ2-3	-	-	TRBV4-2	TGTGCCAGCAGCCAAGATGGGGCAGGCACAGATACGCAGTATTTT	CASSQDGAGTDTQYF
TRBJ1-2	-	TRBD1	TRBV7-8	TGTGCCAGCAGTCCTACAGGGGGAAGGCGCTACACCTTC	CASSPTGGRRYTF
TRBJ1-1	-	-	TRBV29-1	TGCAGCGTTGAAGATAGGAGGGGGGAGGTGAGTATGAACACTGAAGCTTTCTTT	CSVEDRRGEVSMNTEAFF
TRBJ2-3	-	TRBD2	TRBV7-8	TGTGCCAGCAGCCATAATAGCGGGAGAAGGTGGGATACGCAGTATTTT	CASSHNSGRRWDTQYF
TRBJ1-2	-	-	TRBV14	TGTGCCAGCAGCCCGGCAGGAGGGGAAGGATATGGCTACACCTTC	CASSPAGGEGYGYTF
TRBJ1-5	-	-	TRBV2	TGTGCCAGCAGTGAAAGGACGGCCCGTCAGCCCCAGCATTTT	CASSERTARQPQHF
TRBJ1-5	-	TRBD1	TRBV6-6	TGTGCCAGCATTCCAGGGGGCCCTAGCAATCAGCCCCAGCATTTT	CASIPGGPSNQPQHF
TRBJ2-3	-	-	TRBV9	TGTGCCAGCAGCGTAGACCCGGGGGTGGGAGTGGCTAGCACAGATACGCAGTATTTT	CASSVDPGVGVASTDTQYF
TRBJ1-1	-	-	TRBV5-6	TGTGCCAGCAGCTGGGGGGGACATTTGAACACTGAAGCTTTCTTT	CASSWGGHLNTEAFF
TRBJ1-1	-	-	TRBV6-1	TGTGCCAGCACCGAATTCCAGGGGAACACTGAAGCTTTCTTT	CASTEFQGNTEAFF
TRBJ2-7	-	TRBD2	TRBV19	TGTGCCAGTAGTTCCCTAGAGCGGGATCTCTACGAGCAGTACTTC	CASSSLERDLYEQYF
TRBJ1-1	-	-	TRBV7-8	TGTGCCAGCAGCCGACGGCTGAACACTGAAGCTTTCTTT	CASSRRLNTEAFF
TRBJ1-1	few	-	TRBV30	TGTGCCTGGAGTGTAGTGGACCCCGGGGCTGAAGCTTTCTTT	CAWSVVDPGAEAFF
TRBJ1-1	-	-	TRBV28	TGTGCCAGCAGTTTAAGACAGAACACTGAAGCTTTCTTT	CASSLRQNTEAFF
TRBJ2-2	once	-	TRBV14	TGTGCCAGCAGCCAAGTTCGAGGGATTGACACCGGGGAGCTGTTTTTT	CASSQVRGIDTGELFF
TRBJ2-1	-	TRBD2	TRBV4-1	TGCGCCAGCAGCCTCCGGACTAGCGGGAGTTCGTCGGATTACAATGAGCAGTTCTTC	CASSLRTSGSSSDYNEQFF
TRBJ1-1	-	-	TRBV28	TGTGCCAGCAGTTTGACGAGGACTGAAGCTTTCTTT	CASSLTRTEAFF
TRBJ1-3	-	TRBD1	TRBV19	TGTGCCAGTAGGGACCGGGACAGGCCTGGAAACACCATATATTTT	CASRDRDRPGNTIYF
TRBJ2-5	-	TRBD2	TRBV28	TGTGCCAGCAGTCTCCGGGCACTAGCGGGAGTTCAAGAGACCCAGTACTTC	CASSLRALAGVQETQYF
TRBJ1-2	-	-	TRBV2	TGTGCCAGCAGTGTCCCTCTTCTGTCAGACGGCTACACCTTC	CASSVPLLSDGYTF
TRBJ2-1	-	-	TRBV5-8	TGTGCCAGCAGCGTGGGACAACCTCTCAATGAGCAGTTCTTC	CASSVGQPLNEQFF
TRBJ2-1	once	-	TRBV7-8	TGTGCCAGCAGCCCCAGGCCGCGGCTACTAGGCCCCACCATAGAGCAGTTCTTC	CASSPRPRLLGPTIEQFF
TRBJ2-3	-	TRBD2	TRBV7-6	TGTGCCAGCAGCTTAGGGTCGACTAGCGTGAGCACAGATACGCAGTATTTT	CASSLGSTSVSTDTQYF
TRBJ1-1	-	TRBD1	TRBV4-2	TGTGCCAGCAGCCAGGACGGGACAGGTGAAGCTTTCTTT	CASSQDGTGEAFF
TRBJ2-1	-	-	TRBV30	TGTGCCTGGAGTGTAATGGGGGTGGGTGAGCAGTTCTTC	CAWSVMGVGEQFF
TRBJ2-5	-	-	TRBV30	TGTGCCTGGAGTTTGGGGACCCAAGAGACCCAGTACTTC	CAWSLGTQETQYF
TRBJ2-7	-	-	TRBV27	TGTGCCAGCAGGGACCTAGGGCGGGGACCCTACGAGCAGTACTTC	CASRDLGRGPYEQYF
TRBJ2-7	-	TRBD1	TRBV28	TGTGCCAGCAAATCGGGACAGGAATACTACGAGCAGTACTTC	CASKSGQEYYEQYF
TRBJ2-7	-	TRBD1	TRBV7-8	TGTGCCAGCAGCTTACTGATGACAGGGGGGCGCGAGCAGTACTTC	CASSLLMTGGREQYF
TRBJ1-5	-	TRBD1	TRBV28	TGTGCCAGCAGTTTACTCGACAGGGGGGTGGATCAGCCCCAGCATTTT	CASSLLDRGVDQPQHF
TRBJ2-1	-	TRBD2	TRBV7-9	TGTGCCAGCAGCCTTGGGTCGGGAGGGCCTAATGAGCAGTTCTTC	CASSLGSGGPNEQFF
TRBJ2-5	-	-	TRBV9	TGTGCCAGCAGCGTAGGGGCGGGAAGAGAGACCCAGTACTTC	CASSVGAGRETQYF
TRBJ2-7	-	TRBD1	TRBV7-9	TGTGCCAGCGGCCTGACAGGGGGTCTCCACGAGCAGTACTTC	CASGLTGGLHEQYF
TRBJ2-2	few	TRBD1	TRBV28	TGTGCCAGCAGTTTCTTCGGGGTGACAGGGGTGAACACCGGGGAGCTGTTTTTT	CASSFFGVTGVNTGELFF
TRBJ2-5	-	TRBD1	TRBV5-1	TGCGCCAGCAGCCCCCCCGCAGGGGGCACCCCTGAGACCCAGTACTTC	CASSPPAGGTPETQYF
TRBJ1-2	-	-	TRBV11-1	TGTGCCAGCAGCTTTAGAGAGACGAACTATGGCTACACCTTC	CASSFRETNYGYTF
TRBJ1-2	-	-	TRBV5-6	TGTGCCAGCCACCTCGGAGGACCCCTACTCGCCGCCAGCTATGGCTACACCTTC	CASHLGGPLLAASYGYTF
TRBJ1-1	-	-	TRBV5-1	TGCGCCAGCAGCTTGCCCAGGAACACTGAAGCTTTCTTT	CASSLPRNTEAFF
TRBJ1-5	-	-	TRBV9	TGTGCCAGCAGCGTAAGCGGGGGGGCCGACCAGCCCCAGCATTTT	CASSVSGGADQPQHF
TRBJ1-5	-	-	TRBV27	TGTGCCAGCAGAGACGGGGGTGGACGGCCCCAGCATTTT	CASRDGGGRPQHF
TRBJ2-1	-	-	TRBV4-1	TGCGCCAGCAGCCAAGAGCCAGCTCGCGATGAGCAGTTCTTC	CASSQEPARDEQFF
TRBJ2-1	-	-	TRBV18	TGTGCCAGCTCAAGTAACCTGGACAATGAGCAGTTCTTC	CASSSNLDNEQFF
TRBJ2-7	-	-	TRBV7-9	TGTGCCAGCAGCTTAGGAGGGGGGAACGAGCAGTACTTC	CASSLGGGNEQYF
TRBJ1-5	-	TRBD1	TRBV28	TGTGCCAGCAGTTCCCTGGACAGGGGTAACCAGCCCCAGCATTTT	CASSSLDRGNQPQHF
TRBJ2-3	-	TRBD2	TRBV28	TGTGCCAGCAGTCCTACGAGCGGGAGGTTACGTATCGCGCAGTATTTT	CASSPTSGRLRIAQYF
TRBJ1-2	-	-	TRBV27	TGTGCCAGCGGACAAAGAGCCTATGGCTACACCTTC	CASGQRAYGYTF
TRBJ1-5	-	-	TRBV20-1	TGCAGTGCTAGAGGAGAAGACGGGCAGCATTTT	CSARGEDGQHF
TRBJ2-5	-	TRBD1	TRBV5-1	TGCGCCAGCAGCTCCCAATGGACAGGGGGCCAAGAGACCCAGTACTTC	CASSSQWTGGQETQYF
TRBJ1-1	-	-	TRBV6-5	TGTGCCAGCAGACGGGGACGGGGCACTGAAGCTTTCTTT	CASRRGRGTEAFF